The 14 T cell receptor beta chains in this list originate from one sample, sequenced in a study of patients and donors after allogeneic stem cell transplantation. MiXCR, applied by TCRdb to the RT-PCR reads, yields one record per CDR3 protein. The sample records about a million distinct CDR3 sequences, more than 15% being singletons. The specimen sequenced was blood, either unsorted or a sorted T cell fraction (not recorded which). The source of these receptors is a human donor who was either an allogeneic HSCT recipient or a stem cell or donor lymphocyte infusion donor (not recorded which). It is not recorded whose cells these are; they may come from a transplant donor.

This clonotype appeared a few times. The CDR3 DNA reads as TGCGCCAGCAGATTCAGACAGGGATTCGATAATGAGCAGTTCTTC. Its translation is CASRFRQGFDNEQFF. J is TRBJ2-1 and V is TRBV5-1, with 7 bases fitting TRBD1. Germline assignment: CDR1 SGHRS and CDR2 YFSETQ. With V trimmed by 5 bases and J by 7 bases, 12 bases remained unmatched. This CDR3 is 15 amino acids long.

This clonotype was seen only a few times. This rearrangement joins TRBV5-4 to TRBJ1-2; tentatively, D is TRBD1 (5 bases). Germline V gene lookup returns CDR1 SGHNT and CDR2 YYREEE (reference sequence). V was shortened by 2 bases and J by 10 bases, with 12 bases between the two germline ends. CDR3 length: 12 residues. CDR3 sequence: CASSFSGHDYTF. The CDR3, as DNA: TGTGCCAGCAGCTTTAGTGGACATGACTACACCTTC.

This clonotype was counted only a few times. The CDR3 loop is CASSSRQINFSGANVLTF. CDR3 nucleotide sequence: TGTGCCAGCAGTTCCCGACAGATCAACTTCTCTGGGGCCAACGTCCTGACTTTC. The chain employs TRBV2 and TRBJ2-6; D is possibly TRBD1 (5 bases). Germline-derived CDR1 and CDR2 are SNHLY and FYNNEI. This CDR3 spans 18 amino acids. With 5 bases removed from V and 0 bases from J, the gap between germline ends came to 17 bases. Filled out from reference TRBV2 and TRBJ2-6, the complete variable domain reads EPEVTQTPSHQVTQMGQEVILRCVPISNHLYFYWYRQILGQKVEFLVSFYNNEISEKSEIFDDQFSVERPDGSNFTLKIRSTKLEDSAMYFCASSSRQINFSGANVLTFGAGSRLTVL.

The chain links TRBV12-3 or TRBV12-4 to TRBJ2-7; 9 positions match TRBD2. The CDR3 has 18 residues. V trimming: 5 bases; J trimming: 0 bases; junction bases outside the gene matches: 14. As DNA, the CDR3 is TGTGCCAGCAGTCCCCGTTCCGGGCTAGCGGGGCACTCCTACGAGCAGTACTTC. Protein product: CASSPRSGLAGHSYEQYF.

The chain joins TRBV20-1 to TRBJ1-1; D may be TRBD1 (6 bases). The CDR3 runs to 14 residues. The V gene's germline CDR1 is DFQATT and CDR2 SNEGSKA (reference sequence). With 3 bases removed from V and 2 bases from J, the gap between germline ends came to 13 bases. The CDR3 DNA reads TGCAGTGCTAGCCTCACAGGGAGTAACACTGAAGCTTTCTTT. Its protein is CSASLTGSNTEAFF.

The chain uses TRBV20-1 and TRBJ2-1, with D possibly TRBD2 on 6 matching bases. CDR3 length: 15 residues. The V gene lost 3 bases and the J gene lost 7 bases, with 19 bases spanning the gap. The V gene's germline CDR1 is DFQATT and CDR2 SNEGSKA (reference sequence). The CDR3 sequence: CSASPPGVGRNEQFF. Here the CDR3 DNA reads TGCAGTGCTAGCCCGCCGGGCGTAGGGAGGAATGAGCAGTTCTTC.

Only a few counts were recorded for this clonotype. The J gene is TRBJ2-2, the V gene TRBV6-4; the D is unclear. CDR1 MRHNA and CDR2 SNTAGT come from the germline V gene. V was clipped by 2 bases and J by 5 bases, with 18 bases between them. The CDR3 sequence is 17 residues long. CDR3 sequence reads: CASSDRPSGVETGELFF. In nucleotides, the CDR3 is TGTGCCAGCAGTGACAGACCCTCCGGTGTGGAGACCGGGGAGCTGTTTTTT.

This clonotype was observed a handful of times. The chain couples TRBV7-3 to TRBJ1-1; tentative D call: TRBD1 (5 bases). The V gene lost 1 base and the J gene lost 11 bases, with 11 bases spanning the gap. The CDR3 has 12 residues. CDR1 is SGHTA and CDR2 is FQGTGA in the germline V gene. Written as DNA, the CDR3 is TGTGCCAGCAGCTTAAATGACAGAATGGCTTTCTTT. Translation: CASSLNDRMAFF.

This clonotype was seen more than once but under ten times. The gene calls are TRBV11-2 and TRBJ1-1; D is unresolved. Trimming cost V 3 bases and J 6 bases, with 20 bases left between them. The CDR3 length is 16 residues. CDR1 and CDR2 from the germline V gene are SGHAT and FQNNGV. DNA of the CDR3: TGTGCCAGCAGCTTCCAAGGCGGGAAGCGGAGCCCTGAAGCTTTCTTT. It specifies CASSFQGGKRSPEAFF.

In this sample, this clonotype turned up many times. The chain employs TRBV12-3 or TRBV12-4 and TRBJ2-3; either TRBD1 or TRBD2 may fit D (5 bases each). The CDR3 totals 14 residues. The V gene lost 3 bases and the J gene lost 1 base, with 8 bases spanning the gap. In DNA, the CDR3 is TGTGCCAGCAGTTTTGTGGGGGGCACAGATACGCAGTATTTT. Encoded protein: CASSFVGGTDTQYF.

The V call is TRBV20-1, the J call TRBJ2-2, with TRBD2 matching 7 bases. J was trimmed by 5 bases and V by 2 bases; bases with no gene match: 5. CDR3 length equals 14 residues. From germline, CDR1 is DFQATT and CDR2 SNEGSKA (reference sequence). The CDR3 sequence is CSARPSGGTGELFF. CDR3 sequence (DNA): TGCAGTGCTAGACCTAGCGGCGGGACCGGGGAGCTGTTTTTT.

CDR3 in amino acids: CASSSRTGWYNLSDTEAFF. The CDR3 nucleotides are TGTGCCAGCAGTTCCCGGACAGGGTGGTATAATTTGTCGGACACTGAAGCTTTCTTT. V is TRBV12-3 or TRBV12-4 and J is TRBJ1-1; 8 bases match TRBD1. There are 19 residues in the CDR3. V shed 4 bases, J shed 3 bases, and the junction held 19 bases outside the gene matches.

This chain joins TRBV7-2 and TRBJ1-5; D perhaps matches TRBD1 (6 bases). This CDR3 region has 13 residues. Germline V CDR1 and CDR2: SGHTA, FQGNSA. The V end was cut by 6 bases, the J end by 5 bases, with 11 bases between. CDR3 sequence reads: CASRPGHDQPQHF. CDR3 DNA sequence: TGTGCCAGCAGACCGGGACACGATCAGCCCCAGCATTTT.

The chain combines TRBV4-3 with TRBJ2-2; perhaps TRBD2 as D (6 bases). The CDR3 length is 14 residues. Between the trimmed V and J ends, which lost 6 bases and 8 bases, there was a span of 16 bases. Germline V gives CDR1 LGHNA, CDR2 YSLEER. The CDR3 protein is CASRPGLAGGELFF. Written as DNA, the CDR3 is TGCGCCAGCAGACCCGGGTTGGCGGGGGGGGAGCTGTTTTTT.